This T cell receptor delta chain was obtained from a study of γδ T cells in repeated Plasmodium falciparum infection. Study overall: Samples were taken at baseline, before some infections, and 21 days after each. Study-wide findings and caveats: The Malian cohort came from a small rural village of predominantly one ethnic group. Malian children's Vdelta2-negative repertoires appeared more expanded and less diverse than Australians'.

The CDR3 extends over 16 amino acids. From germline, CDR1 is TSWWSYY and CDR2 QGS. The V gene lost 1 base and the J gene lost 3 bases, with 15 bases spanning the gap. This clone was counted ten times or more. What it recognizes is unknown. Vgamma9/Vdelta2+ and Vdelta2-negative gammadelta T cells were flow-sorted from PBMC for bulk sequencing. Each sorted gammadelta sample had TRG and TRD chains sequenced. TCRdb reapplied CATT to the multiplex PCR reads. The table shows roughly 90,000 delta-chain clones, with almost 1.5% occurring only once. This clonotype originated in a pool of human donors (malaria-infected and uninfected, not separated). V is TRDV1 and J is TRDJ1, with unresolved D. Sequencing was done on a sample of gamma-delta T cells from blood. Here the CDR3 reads CALGERAHPSSDKLIF. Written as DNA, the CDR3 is TGTGCTCTTGGGGAACGGGCCCACCCCTCCTCCGATAAACTCATCTTT.